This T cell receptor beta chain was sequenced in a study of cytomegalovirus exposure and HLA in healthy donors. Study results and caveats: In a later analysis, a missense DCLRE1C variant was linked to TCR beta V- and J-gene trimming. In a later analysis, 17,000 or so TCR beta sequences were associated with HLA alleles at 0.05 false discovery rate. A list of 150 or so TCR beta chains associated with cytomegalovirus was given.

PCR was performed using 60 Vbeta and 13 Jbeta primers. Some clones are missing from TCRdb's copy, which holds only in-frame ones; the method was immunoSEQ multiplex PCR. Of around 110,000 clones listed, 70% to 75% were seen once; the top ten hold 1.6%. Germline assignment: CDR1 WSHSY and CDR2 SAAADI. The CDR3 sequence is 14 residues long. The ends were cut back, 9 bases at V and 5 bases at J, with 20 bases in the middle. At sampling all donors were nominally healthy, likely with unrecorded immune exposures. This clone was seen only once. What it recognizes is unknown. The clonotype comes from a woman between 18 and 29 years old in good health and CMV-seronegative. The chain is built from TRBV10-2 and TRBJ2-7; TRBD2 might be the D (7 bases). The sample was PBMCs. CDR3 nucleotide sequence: TGCGCCAGTGGGGGGGGCAGTAGACGGAACGAGCAGTACTTC. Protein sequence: CASGGGSRRNEQYF.